This T cell receptor beta chain was retrieved from a study of kidney transplant recipient with SARS-CoV-2 infection. From germline, CDR1 is KGHSH and CDR2 LQKENI. The CDR3 spans 14 residues. The V gene end was trimmed by 6 bases and the J gene end by 3 bases; junction bases not matched to a gene: 4. Using its own MiXCR run on the reads, TCRdb lists one record per CDR3 protein. The profile shows 250,000 or so distinct CDR3 sequences, under 35% of them singletons. Regarding this clonotype: The missing conserved phenylalanine or tryptophan at the end of this CDR3 makes a read error likely.

This clonotype was obtained from a male patient between 25 and 39 years old who had COVID-19 and was a kidney transplant recipient. The T cells may come from the graft donor. The V gene is TRBV18, the J gene TRBJ2-1; 8 bases map to TRBD1. The sequences come from a blood sample, collected at baseline and between days 110 and 120 from a kidney transplant recipient. The DNA of the CDR3 is TGTGCCAGCTCCAGGACAGGGTACTACAATGAGCAGTTCCTC. It specifies CASSRTGYYNEQFL.